This T cell receptor (beta chain) was sequenced for a study of PD-1 blockade in classical Hodgkin lymphoma. The data were produced by immunoSEQ multiplex PCR, yet TCRdb's version contains in-frame clones alone and is incomplete. In the table there are approximately 27,000 clones, roughly three quarters of which are singletons. V was pared by 2 bases and J by 7 bases, with 8 bases of the junction left unmatched. The germline gives CDR1 MNHNS, CDR2 SASEGT. This CDR3 contains 15 residues. In every patient, relapse followed autologous stem cell transplantation, while exposure to brentuximab vedotin differed.

This TCR was recovered from a human donor with classical Hodgkin lymphoma. Material: peripheral blood mononuclear cells (PBMCs), obtained before the second cycle of nivolumab. The rearrangement uses TRBV6-1 and TRBJ2-7, with TRBD2 matching over 10 bases. CDR3: CASSERAGGPEEQYF. DNA of the CDR3: TGTGCCAGCAGTGAAAGAGCGGGAGGGCCGGAAGAGCAGTACTTC.